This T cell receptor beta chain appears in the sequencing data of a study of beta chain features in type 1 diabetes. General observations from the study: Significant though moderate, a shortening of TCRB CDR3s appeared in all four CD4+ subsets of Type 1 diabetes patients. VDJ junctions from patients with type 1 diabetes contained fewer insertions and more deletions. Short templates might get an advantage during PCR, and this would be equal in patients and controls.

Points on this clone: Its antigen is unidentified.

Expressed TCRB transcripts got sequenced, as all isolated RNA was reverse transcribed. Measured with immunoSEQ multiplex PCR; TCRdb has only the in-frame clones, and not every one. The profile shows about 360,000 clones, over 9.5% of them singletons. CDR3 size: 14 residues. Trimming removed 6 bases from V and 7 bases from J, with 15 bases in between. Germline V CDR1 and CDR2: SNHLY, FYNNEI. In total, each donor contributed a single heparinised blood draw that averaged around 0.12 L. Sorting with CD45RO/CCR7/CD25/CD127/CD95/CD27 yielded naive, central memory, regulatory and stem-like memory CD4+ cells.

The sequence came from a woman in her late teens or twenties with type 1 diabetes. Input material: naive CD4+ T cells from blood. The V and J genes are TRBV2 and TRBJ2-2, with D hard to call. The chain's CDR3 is CASRVESSGGELFF. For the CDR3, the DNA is TGTGCCAGCAGGGTGGAGAGTTCGGGCGGGGAGCTGTTTTTT.